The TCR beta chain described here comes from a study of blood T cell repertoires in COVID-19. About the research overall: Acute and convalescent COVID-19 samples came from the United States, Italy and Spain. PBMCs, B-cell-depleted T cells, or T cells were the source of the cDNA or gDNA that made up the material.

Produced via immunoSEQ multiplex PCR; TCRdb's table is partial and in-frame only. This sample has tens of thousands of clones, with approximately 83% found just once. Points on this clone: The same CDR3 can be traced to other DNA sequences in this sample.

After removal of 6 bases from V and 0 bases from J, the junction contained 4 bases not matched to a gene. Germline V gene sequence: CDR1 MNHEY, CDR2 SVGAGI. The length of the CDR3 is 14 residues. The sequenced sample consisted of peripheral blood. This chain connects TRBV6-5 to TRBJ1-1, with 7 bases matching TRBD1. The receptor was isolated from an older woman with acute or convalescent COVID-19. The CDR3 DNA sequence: TGTGCCAGCAGCTTCGGACAGGTGAACACTGAAGCTTTCTTT. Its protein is CASSFGQVNTEAFF.